One sample yielded the 4 T cell receptor beta chains listed below, sequenced in a study of cytomegalovirus exposure and HLA in healthy donors (dated by TCRdb to the late 2010s). Library creation used the immunoSEQ multiplex PCR assay. The multiplex PCR relied on a mix of 60 forward primers for TCR Vbeta segments and 13 reverse primers for TCR Jbeta segments. The table comes from immuneACCESS by way of TCRdb, which keeps in-frame sequences with V and J called. Part of the clones is missing from these tables; in studies checked, under half for an unresolved V gene and the rest for unknown reasons. For this sample there are roughly 60,000 clones; around 83% appear just once. The leading ten clones occupy approximately 4.3% of the sample. Sequencing was carried out using PBMCs. These receptors were obtained from a young man in good health and CMV-seronegative.

This clone was detected once. The chain links TRBV7-2 to TRBJ1-1; D gene uncertain. V was clipped by 2 bases and J by 0 bases, with 10 bases between them. Germline V CDR1 and CDR2: SGHTA, FQGNSA. This CDR3 has 15 residues. The CDR3 DNA follows: TGTGCCAGCAGCTTATCCTATACGGTGAACACTGAAGCTTTCTTT. Encoded protein: CASSLSYTVNTEAFF.

The chain joins TRBV2 to TRBJ2-7; D remains ambiguous. The germline gives CDR1 SNHLY, CDR2 FYNNEI. Trimming took off 3 bases at V and 2 bases at J, with 14 bases between the two ends. The CDR3 covers 15 residues. The CDR3 spells CASSEGLGSTYEQYF. The CDR3 nucleotides read TGTGCCAGCAGTGAGGGCCTCGGATCCACCTACGAGCAGTACTTC.

The V and J genes are TRBV5-6 and TRBJ1-1; possibly TRBD1 for D (5 bases). The germline CDR1 and CDR2 sequences are SGHDT and YYEEEE. V was clipped by 4 bases and J by 0 bases, with 10 bases between them. This CDR3 spans 14 amino acids. Written as DNA, the CDR3 is TGTGCCAGCAGCCCAATGACAGTGAACACTGAAGCTTTCTTT. Amino acids: CASSPMTVNTEAFF.

The chain couples TRBV4-2 to TRBJ2-2; D unresolved. The CDR3 loop spans 15 amino acids. Germline V CDR1 and CDR2: LGHNA, YNFKEQ. V lost 2 bases and J lost 1, with 8 bases in between. The DNA of the CDR3 is TGTGCCAGCAGCCAACTAGTAGGGAACACCGGGGAGCTGTTTTTT. This sequence encodes CASSQLVGNTGELFF.